This T cell receptor beta chain was captured by sequencing in a study of T cell repertoires in cytomegalovirus infection. Study overall: Indications came from public TCR beta signatures; they pointed to CMV infection and to a matching HLA type.

TCRdb reanalysed the reads using MiXCR and keeps one entry per CDR3 protein. Among fewer than 550,000 distinct CDR3 sequences, about 33% were seen once, and the ten largest hold roughly an eighth. With regard to this clonotype: No antigen is known for it.

Study-level findings and limits: Clonotypes of TCR beta that were HLA-C-restricted and CMV-specific dominated the ex vivo response. Pooled public TCR beta family frequency picked out CMV carriers with the relevant HLA.

The CDR3 has 14 amino acids. Per germline, CDR1 MNHGY and CDR2 SVAAGI. J lost 7 bases, V lost 8 bases, and 10 bases had no gene match. The sequence was obtained from a human donor in good health (CMV status not recorded). Some clones in this sample may be carry-over from other donors' samples. Sequences were obtained from PBMCs. This rearrangement joins TRBV6-9 to TRBJ1-3; 8 bases are shared with TRBD1. CDR3 nucleotides: TGTGCCAGCTGCCAGACAGGGGTAATCAACACCATATATTTT. This codes for CASCQTGVINTIYF.